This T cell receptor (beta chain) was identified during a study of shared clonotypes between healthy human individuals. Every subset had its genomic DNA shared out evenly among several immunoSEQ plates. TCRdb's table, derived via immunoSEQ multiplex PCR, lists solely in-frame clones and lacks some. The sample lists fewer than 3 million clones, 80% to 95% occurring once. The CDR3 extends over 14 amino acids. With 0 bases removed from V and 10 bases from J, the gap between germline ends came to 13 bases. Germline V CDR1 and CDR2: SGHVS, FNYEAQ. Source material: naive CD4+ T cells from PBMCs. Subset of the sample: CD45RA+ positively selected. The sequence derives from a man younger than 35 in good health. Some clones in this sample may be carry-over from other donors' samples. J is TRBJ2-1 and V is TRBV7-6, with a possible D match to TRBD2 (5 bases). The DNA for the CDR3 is TGTGCCAGCAGCTTAGCTCTGAGGGCTAAGGAGCAGTTCTTC. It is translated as CASSLALRAKEQFF. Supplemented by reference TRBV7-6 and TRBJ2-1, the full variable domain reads GAGVSQSPRYKVTKRGQDVALRCDPISGHVSLYWYRQALGQGPEFLTYFNYEAQQDKSGLPNDRFSAERPEGSISTLTIQRTEQRDSAMYRCASSLALRAKEQFFGPGTRLTVL.